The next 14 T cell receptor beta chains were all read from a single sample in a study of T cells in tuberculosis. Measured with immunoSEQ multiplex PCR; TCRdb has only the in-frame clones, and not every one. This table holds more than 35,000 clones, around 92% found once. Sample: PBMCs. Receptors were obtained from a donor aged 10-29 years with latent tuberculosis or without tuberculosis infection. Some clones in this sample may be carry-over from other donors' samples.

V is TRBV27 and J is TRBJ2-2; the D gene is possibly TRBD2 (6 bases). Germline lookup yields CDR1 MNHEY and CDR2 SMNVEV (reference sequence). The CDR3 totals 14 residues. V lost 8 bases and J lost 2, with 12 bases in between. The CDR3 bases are TGTGCCAGCGGGGAGGCCGTAAACACCGGGGAGCTGTTTTTT. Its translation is CASGEAVNTGELFF.

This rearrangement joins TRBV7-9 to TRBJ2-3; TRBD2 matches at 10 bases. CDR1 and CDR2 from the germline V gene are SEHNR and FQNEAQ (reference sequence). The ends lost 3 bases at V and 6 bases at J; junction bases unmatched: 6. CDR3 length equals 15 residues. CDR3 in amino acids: CASSLVAGGDDTQYF. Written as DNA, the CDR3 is TGTGCCAGCAGCTTGGTAGCGGGGGGCGACGATACGCAGTATTTT.

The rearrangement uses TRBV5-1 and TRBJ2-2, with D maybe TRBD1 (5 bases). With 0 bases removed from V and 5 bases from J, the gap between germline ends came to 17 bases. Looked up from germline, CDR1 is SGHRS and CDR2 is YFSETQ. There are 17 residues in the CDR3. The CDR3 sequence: CASSLVPPGPGTGELFF. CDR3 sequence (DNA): TGCGCCAGCAGCTTGGTCCCCCCAGGGCCGGGTACCGGGGAGCTGTTTTTT.

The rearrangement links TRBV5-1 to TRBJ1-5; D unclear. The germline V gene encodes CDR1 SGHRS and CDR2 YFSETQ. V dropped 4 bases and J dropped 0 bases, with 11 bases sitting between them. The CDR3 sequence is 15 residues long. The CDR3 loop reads CASSPGEGSNQPQHF. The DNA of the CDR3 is TGCGCCAGCAGCCCCGGAGAGGGTAGCAATCAGCCCCAGCATTTT.

The CDR3 reads CASSDLGQGASYNSPLHF. CDR3 DNA: TGTGCCAGCAGTGATTTGGGACAGGGGGCTTCCTATAATTCACCCCTCCACTTT. V is TRBV25-1 and J is TRBJ1-6; 12 bases agree with TRBD1. The CDR3 extends over 18 amino acids. J lost 1 base, V lost 3 bases, and 4 bases had no gene match. Germline CDR1 is MGHDK and CDR2 is SYGVNS.

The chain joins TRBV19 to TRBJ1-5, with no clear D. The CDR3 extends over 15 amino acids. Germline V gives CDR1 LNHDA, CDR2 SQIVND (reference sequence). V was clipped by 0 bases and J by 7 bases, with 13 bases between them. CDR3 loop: CASSIDFGEGQPQHF. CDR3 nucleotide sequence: TGTGCCAGTAGTATAGATTTCGGGGAAGGCCAGCCCCAGCATTTT.

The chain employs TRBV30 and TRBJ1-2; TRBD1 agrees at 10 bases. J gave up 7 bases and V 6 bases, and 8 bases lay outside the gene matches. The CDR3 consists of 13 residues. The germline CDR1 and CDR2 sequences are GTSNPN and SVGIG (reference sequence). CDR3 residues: CACRRDRGFGYTF. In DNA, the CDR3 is TGTGCCTGTCGCCGGGACAGGGGATTTGGCTACACCTTC.

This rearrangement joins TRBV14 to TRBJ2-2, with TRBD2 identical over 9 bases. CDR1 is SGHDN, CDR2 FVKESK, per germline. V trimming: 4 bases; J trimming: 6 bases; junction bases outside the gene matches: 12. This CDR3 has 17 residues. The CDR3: CASSPWALAGYAGELFF. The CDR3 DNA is TGTGCCAGCAGCCCGTGGGCTCTAGCGGGGTATGCCGGGGAGCTGTTTTTT.

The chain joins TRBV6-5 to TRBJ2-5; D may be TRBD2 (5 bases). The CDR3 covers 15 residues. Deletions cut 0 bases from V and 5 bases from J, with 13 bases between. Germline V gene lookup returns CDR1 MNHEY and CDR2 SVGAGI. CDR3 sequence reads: CASSYSGSRGETQYF. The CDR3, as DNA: TGTGCCAGCAGTTACTCGGGCAGTCGAGGGGAGACCCAGTACTTC.

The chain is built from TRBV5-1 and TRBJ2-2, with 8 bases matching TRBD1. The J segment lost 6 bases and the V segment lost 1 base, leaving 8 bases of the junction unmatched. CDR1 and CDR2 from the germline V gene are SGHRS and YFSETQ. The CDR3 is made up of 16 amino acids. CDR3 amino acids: CASSLLLGQDAGELFF. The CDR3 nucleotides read TGCGCCAGCAGCTTGCTACTGGGACAGGACGCCGGGGAGCTGTTTTTT. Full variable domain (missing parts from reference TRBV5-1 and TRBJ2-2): KAGVTQTPRYLIKTRGQQVTLSCSPISGHRSVSWYQQTPGQGLQFLFEYFSETQRNKGNFPGRFSGRQFSNSRSEMNVSTLELGDSALYLCASSLLLGQDAGELFFGEGSRLTVL.

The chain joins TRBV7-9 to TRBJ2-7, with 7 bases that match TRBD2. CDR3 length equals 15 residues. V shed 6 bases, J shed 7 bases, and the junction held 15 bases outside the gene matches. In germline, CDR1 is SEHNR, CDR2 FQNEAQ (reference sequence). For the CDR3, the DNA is TGTGCCAGCAGTCCGGGGGGAGGATCTACTGAGGAGCAGTACTTC. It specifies CASSPGGGSTEEQYF.

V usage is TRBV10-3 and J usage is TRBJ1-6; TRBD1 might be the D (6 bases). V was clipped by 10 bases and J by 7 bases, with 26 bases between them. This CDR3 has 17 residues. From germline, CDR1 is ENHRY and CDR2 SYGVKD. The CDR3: CATAGVPPSQGNSPLHF. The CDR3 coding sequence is TGTGCCACCGCGGGGGTGCCACCCTCCCAGGGGAATTCACCCCTCCACTTT.

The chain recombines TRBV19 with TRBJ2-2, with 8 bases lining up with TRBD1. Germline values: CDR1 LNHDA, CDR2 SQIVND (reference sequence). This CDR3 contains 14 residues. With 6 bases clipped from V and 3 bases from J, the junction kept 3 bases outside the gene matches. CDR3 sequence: CASRPGQDTGELFF. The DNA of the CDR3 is TGTGCCAGTAGACCGGGACAGGACACCGGGGAGCTGTTTTTT. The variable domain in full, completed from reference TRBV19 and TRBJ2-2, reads DGGITQSPKYLFRKEGQNVTLSCEQNLNHDAMYWYRQDPGQGLRLIYYSQIVNDFQKGDIAEGYSVSREKKESFPLTVTSAQKNPTAFYLCASRPGQDTGELFFGEGSRLTVL.

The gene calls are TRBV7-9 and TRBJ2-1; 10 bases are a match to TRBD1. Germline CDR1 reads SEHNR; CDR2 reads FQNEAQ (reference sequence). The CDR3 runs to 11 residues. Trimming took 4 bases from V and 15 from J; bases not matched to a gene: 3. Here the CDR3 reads CASSSRDRGFF. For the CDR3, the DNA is TGTGCCAGCAGCTCGAGGGACAGGGGGTTCTTC.